This T cell receptor (beta chain) was sequenced in a study of blood T cell repertoires in COVID-19. Study context: COVID-19 samples, acute and convalescent, were from the United States, Italy and Spain.

V shed 1 base and J 5 bases; nucleotides not matched to a gene: 4. This CDR3 is built from 15 residues. CDR1 is LGHDT and CDR2 is YNNKEL in the germline V gene (reference sequence). Source study methods: For nucleated cells, counts were estimated from reference gene primer amplification. TCRdb's table, derived via immunoSEQ multiplex PCR, lists solely in-frame clones and lacks some. V and J calls and clone size are those listed in that table; D and trimming were worked out from the DNA. The data show approximately 190,000 clones, less than 90% seen once. The origin of this receptor is a woman in her thirties or forties with acute or convalescent COVID-19. V gene TRBV3-1 (or the pseudogene TRBV3-2) combines with J gene TRBJ1-5, with 8 nucleotides matching TRBD1. Material for sequencing was peripheral blood. CDR3 nucleotides: TGTGCCAGCAGCCAAGGACAGGGGTATCATCAGCCCCAGCATTTT. Translation: CASSQGQGYHQPQHF.